The table lists the clone carrying this T cell receptor beta chain with a count of one. Antigen unknown. This specimen comes from a study of Ad26.COV2.S vaccination and SARS-CoV-2 variants. Measured with immunoSEQ multiplex PCR; TCRdb has only the in-frame clones, and not every one. The repertoire holds about 94,000 clones, around 82% seen once, with approximately 15% in the top ten. Findings and caveats of the study: Possibly, TCR breadth and depth analyses underestimated total T cell responses. Across vaccine and placebo recipients, the breadth of non-spike TCRs was similar.

Germline trimming cut 5 bases from V and 7 bases from J; bases unmatched to any gene: 11. The CDR3 runs to 17 residues. Germline CDR1 is PRHDT and CDR2 is FYEKMQ (reference sequence). The TCR comes from a human donor who had recovered from COVID-19. Sequencing was performed on peripheral blood, taken after recovery from COVID-19. The rearrangement uses TRBV13 and TRBJ1-6, with 10 bases matching TRBD1. The CDR3 loop is CASSPQGDRGGNSPLHF. CDR3 in DNA: TGTGCCAGCAGCCCGCAGGGGGACAGGGGTGGCAATTCACCCCTCCACTTT.